These T cell receptor beta chains were read from a single sample in a study of blood T cell repertoires in COVID-19. TCRdb's table, derived via immunoSEQ multiplex PCR, lists solely in-frame clones and lacks some. The sample lists approximately 92,000 clones; approximately 82% were seen once. Specimen: peripheral blood. The receptors stem from a man in his sixties with acute or convalescent COVID-19. Each CDR3 is given with its conserved first and last residue. A D gene is named only where the DNA matches it firmly. Rows give clone size only sometimes, using once, few, many, or a class for an expanded clone.

J gene | V gene | clone size | D gene | CDR3 length | CDR3 DNA | CDR3 protein
TRBJ2-2 | TRBV7-9 | NA | NA | 17 | TGTGCCAGCACCAGGGGCGGGCTAGCGGAATACACCGGGGAGCTGTTTTTT | CASTRGGLAEYTGELFF
TRBJ1-3 | TRBV6-5 | NA | TRBD1 | 15 | TGTGCCAGCAGTTACTCGACAGGGACCGGAAACACCATATATTTT | CASSYSTGTGNTIYF
TRBJ1-1 | TRBV10-1 | NA | NA | 13 | TGCGCCAGCAGTGAGTCGGGACTCAATGAAGCTTTCTTT | CASSESGLNEAFF
TRBJ1-5 | TRBV4-3 | few | NA | 15 | TGCGCCAGCAGCCAAGATGCCGGCTCAGGGCAGCCCCAGCATTTT | CASSQDAGSGQPQHF
TRBJ2-1 | TRBV19 | NA | TRBD2 | 14 | TGTGCCAGTAGTGGAGCGGGAGGGCCGAATGAGCAGTTCTTC | CASSGAGGPNEQFF
TRBJ2-2 | TRBV5-1 | NA | NA | 14 | TGCGCCAGCAGAGCCAGGGCGGACACCGGGGAGCTGTTTTTT | CASRARADTGELFF
TRBJ2-5 | TRBV10-3 | NA | TRBD2 | 16 | TGTGCCATCAGTGAGTCAAAGGCTAGCGGCGCGGAGACCCAGTACTTC | CAISESKASGAETQYF
TRBJ2-1 | TRBV11-3 | NA | NA | 13 | TGTGCCAGCTCGAGGGGGGGGCAGAATGAGCAGTTCTTC | CASSRGGQNEQFF
TRBJ1-2 | TRBV5-1 | NA | TRBD1 | 14 | TGCGCCAGCAGCCCTCCCGGGACAGGGTATGGCTACACCTTC | CASSPPGTGYGYTF
TRBJ2-2 | TRBV6-2/TRBV6-3 | NA | NA | 15 | TGTGCCAGCAGTTCAAGGGGTTTTGACACCGGGGAGCTGTTTTTT | CASSSRGFDTGELFF
TRBJ1-5 | TRBV2 | NA | TRBD1 | 13 | TGTGCCAGCAGCACAGGGGGGAATCAGCCCCAGCATTTT | CASSTGGNQPQHF
TRBJ1-1 | TRBV19 | NA | NA | 11 | TGTGCCAGACCCGGGGGCACTGAAGCTTTCTTT | CARPGGTEAFF
TRBJ1-2 | TRBV7-9 | few | NA | 15 | TGTGCCAGCAGCATAAGCGGAGGTGGTAACTATGGCTACACCTTC | CASSISGGGNYGYTF
TRBJ1-2 | TRBV6-6 | NA | NA | 15 | TGTGCCAGCAGTACCCTCGGGAGTCGGGGCTATGGCTACACCTTC | CASSTLGSRGYGYTF
TRBJ1-6 | TRBV5-1 | NA | NA | 16 | TGCGCCAGCAGCTACGGCGGTCAGAACTCCAATTCTCCCCTCCACTTT | CASSYGGQNSNSPLHF
TRBJ1-2 | TRBV30 | NA | NA | 13 | TGTGCCTGGAGTGAGTCAGGGGCTGGCGGCTACACCTTC | CAWSESGAGGYTF
TRBJ2-3 | TRBV14 | NA | NA | 12 | TGTGCCAGCAGCCCCTCCCCAGATACGCAGTATTTT | CASSPSPDTQYF
TRBJ1-6 | TRBV30 | NA | NA | 15 | TGTGCCTGGAGTGTTGGAGGAGCTCACGGTTCACCCCTCCACTTT | CAWSVGGAHGSPLHF
TRBJ2-1 | TRBV9 | NA | TRBD2 | 16 | TGTGCCAGCAGCGTAGGAGGGCGGGACTATCTCAATGAGCAGTTCTTC | CASSVGGRDYLNEQFF
TRBJ1-6 | TRBV27 | NA | TRBD1 | 14 | TGTGCCAGCAGTCAACAGGGGTGGAATTCACCCCTCCACTTT | CASSQQGWNSPLHF
TRBJ1-6 | TRBV12-5 | NA | NA | 16 | TGTGCTAGTGGTTTGGACGTCCGGGTTCATAATTCACCCCTCCACTTT | CASGLDVRVHNSPLHF
TRBJ1-2 | TRBV28 | NA | NA | 13 | TGTGCCAGCAGTTTTCCAGGGGTCTATGGCTACACCTTC | CASSFPGVYGYTF
TRBJ2-6 | TRBV18 | NA | NA | 17 | TGTGCCAGCTCACCCCAAAGTAGGGAGTCTGGGGCCAACGTCCTGACTTTC | CASSPQSRESGANVLTF
TRBJ2-3 | TRBV6-5 | few | NA | 12 | TGTGCCAGCAGCGGTAGCACAGATACGCAGTATTTT | CASSGSTDTQYF
TRBJ1-1 | TRBV7-2 | NA | NA | 14 | TGTGCCAGCAGCTCCCCCGGGGGGGACACTGAAGCTTTCTTT | CASSSPGGDTEAFF
TRBJ1-5 | TRBV30 | NA | NA | 17 | TGTGCCTGGAAGGCTCAGGGGTTGGATGAAAGCAATCAGCCCCAGCATTTT | CAWKAQGLDESNQPQHF
TRBJ2-1 | TRBV2 | NA | TRBD2 | 19 | TGTGCCAGCAGTGACCCGACTAGCGGGGGGACCAGCTCCTACAATGAGCAGTTCTTC | CASSDPTSGGTSSYNEQFF
TRBJ2-3 | TRBV5-1 | NA | NA | 15 | TGCGCCAGCAGCTTGGCCGCCACAGGCACAGATACGCAGTATTTT | CASSLAATGTDTQYF
TRBJ2-7 | TRBV5-4 | NA | TRBD2 | 17 | TGTGCCAGCAGCCCCGGGGGAGCGGGGGACCGGTCCTACGAGCAGTACTTC | CASSPGGAGDRSYEQYF
TRBJ2-5 | TRBV23-1 | NA | TRBD2 | 16 | TGCGCCAGCACTGGGAGTATAGCGGGAGGTGAGGAGACCCAGTACTTC | CASTGSIAGGEETQYF
TRBJ2-1 | TRBV7-8 | NA | TRBD2 | 16 | TGTGCCAGCAGCGAGCGGGAACTAGCGGGAGTCAATGAGCAGTTCTTC | CASSERELAGVNEQFF
TRBJ1-5 | TRBV11-2 | once | NA | 14 | TGTGCCAGCAGCGCAAGCGACACTAGTCAGCCCCAGCATTTT | CASSASDTSQPQHF
TRBJ1-2 | TRBV11-2 | NA | NA | 15 | TGTGCCAGCAGCTTAGAGGGCAGTCGCCTCTATGGCTACACCTTC | CASSLEGSRLYGYTF
TRBJ1-2 | TRBV18 | NA | TRBD1 | 18 | TGTGCCAGCTCACGGAGTTCGGGACAGGGGACTGCTAACTATGGCTACACCTTC | CASSRSSGQGTANYGYTF
TRBJ1-1 | TRBV6-5 | many | NA | 13 | TGTGCCAGCAGTTACGGCCCGGGGAGTAAGGCTTTCTTT | CASSYGPGSKAFF
TRBJ2-3 | TRBV10-2 | once | NA | 12 | TGCGCCAGCAATGGCGGGACAGATACGCAGTATTTT | CASNGGTDTQYF
TRBJ1-2 | TRBV30 | NA | NA | 13 | TGTGCCTGGAGTGTACAGGGCTACTATGGCTACACCTTC | CAWSVQGYYGYTF
TRBJ1-1 | TRBV30 | NA | TRBD1 | 12 | TGTGCCTGGAATAGGGGGCAAGATGGAGCTTTCTTT | CAWNRGQDGAFF
TRBJ1-3 | TRBV5-1 | few | TRBD1 | 16 | TGCGCCAGCAGCTTGCGCGGACAGGGAACTGGAAACACCATATATTTT | CASSLRGQGTGNTIYF
TRBJ2-1 | TRBV5-1 | NA | TRBD1 | 15 | TGCGCCAGCAGCCTGGGACAGGGGGCAGGCGATGAGCAGTTCTTC | CASSLGQGAGDEQFF
TRBJ2-1 | TRBV5-4 | few | NA | 16 | TGTGCCAGCAGCTTCACGGGACACGGGACCTACAATGAGCAGTTCTTC | CASSFTGHGTYNEQFF
TRBJ1-5 | TRBV6-2/TRBV6-3 | NA | TRBD1 | 15 | TGTGCCAGCAGTTGGACAGGGACCCTTAATCAGCCCCAGCATTTT | CASSWTGTLNQPQHF
TRBJ1-5 | TRBV19 | NA | TRBD1 | 14 | TGTGCCAGTAGATCCGGGACAGTAAATCAGCCCCAGCATTTT | CASRSGTVNQPQHF
TRBJ1-2 | TRBV4-1 | NA | TRBD1 | 13 | TGCGCCAGCAGCCCCCAGGGGGGAGATGGCTACACCTTC | CASSPQGGDGYTF
TRBJ2-5 | TRBV7-2 | NA | NA | 13 | TGTGCCAGCAGCTTAGGGGGGCGGGAGACCCAGTACTTC | CASSLGGRETQYF
TRBJ1-1 | TRBV6-5 | NA | NA | 14 | TGTGCCAGCATTATGGACAGCCTGAACACTGAAGCTTTCTTT | CASIMDSLNTEAFF
TRBJ2-5 | TRBV5-6 | NA | NA | 15 | TGTGCCAGCAGCTTGGGGCAGGGGTCGTCAGAGACCCAGTACTTC | CASSLGQGSSETQYF
TRBJ1-5 | TRBV19 | NA | TRBD1 | 15 | TGTGCCAGTATCACATCGGGACAGAGCAATCAGCCCCAGCATTTT | CASITSGQSNQPQHF
TRBJ1-1 | TRBV5-1 | few | TRBD1 | 16 | TGCGCCAGCAGCCTACAGGGGCTTTTACTGAACACTGAAGCTTTCTTT | CASSLQGLLLNTEAFF
TRBJ1-1 | TRBV28 | NA | NA | 14 | TGTGCCAGCAGTTTATTTTCGGGGAACACTGAAGCTTTCTTT | CASSLFSGNTEAFF
TRBJ1-2 | TRBV6-1 | NA | TRBD1 | 15 | TGTGCCAGCAGTGAGACAGGGAGCCCCTCTGATGGCTACACCTTC | CASSETGSPSDGYTF
TRBJ2-5 | TRBV28 | NA | TRBD2 | 21 | TGTGCCAGCAGTTTCCCCAAGGGGCAGGGTTTAGCGGGAGGGGCCCAAGAGACCCAGTACTTC | CASSFPKGQGLAGGAQETQYF
TRBJ1-5 | TRBV7-8 | NA | NA | 13 | TGTGCCAGCAGCTTGGTCAGAATCAGGCCCCAGCATTTT | CASSLVRIRPQHF
TRBJ1-1 | TRBV5-5 | once | NA | 15 | TGTGCCAGCAGCTTGGACAGGCCTGAGAACACTGAAGCTTTCTTT | CASSLDRPENTEAFF
TRBJ2-3 | TRBV7-9 | NA | NA | 14 | TGTGCCAGCAGGCGGGGTGGGAACACAGATACGCAGTATTTT | CASRRGGNTDTQYF
TRBJ1-1 | TRBV6-5 | NA | NA | 13 | TGTGCCAGCAGAACGTGGCAGAACACTGAAGCTTTCTTT | CASRTWQNTEAFF
TRBJ1-1 | TRBV2 | NA | TRBD1 | 12 | TGTGCCAGCAGAGGCAGGGGGCGTGAAGCTTTCTTT | CASRGRGREAFF
TRBJ1-2 | TRBV4-3 | NA | TRBD1 | 15 | TGCGCCAGCAGTTTAACCGGGACAGGCAACTATGGCTACACCTTC | CASSLTGTGNYGYTF
TRBJ1-5 | TRBV6-4 | NA | TRBD1 | 15 | TGTGCCAGCAGTCCCGGACAGGGCAACAATCAGCCCCAGCATTTT | CASSPGQGNNQPQHF
TRBJ2-3 | TRBV2 | NA | NA | 12 | TGTGCCAGCAGGGAGGGCACAGATACGCAGTATTTT | CASREGTDTQYF